This TCR beta chain was profiled in a study of blood T cell repertoires in COVID-19. Study details: From T cells, B-cell-depleted T cells, or PBMCs came the material, which was cDNA or gDNA.

The CDR3 extends over 14 amino acids. The germline CDR1 and CDR2 sequences are SGHRS and YFSETQ. Trimming left V 4 bases short and J 6 bases short, with 14 bases between. A few counts support this clone. TCRdb keeps only in-frame clones here, not all; method: immunoSEQ multiplex PCR. The table has around 90,000 clones, 75% to 90% seen once; the top ten hold about 13%. Material: peripheral blood. This TCR was recovered from a human donor in a cohort sampled during active COVID-19. J is TRBJ1-5 and V is TRBV5-1; D may be TRBD1 (5 bases). DNA for the CDR3: TGCGCCAGCAGCGCCGCCGGGGGAGGTCAGCCCCAGCATTTT. Its protein product is CASSAAGGGQPQHF.